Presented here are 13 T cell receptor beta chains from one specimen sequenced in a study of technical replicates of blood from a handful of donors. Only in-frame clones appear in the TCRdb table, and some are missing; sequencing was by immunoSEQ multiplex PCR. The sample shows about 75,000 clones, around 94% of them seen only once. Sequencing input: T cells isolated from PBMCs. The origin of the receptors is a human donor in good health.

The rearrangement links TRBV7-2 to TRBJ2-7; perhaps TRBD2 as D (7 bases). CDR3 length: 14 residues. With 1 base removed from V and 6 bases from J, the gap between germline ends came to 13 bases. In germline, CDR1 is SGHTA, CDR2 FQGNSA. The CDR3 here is CASSLVGGVSEQYF. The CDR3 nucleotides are TGTGCCAGCAGCTTAGTAGGGGGGGTGTCCGAGCAGTACTTC.

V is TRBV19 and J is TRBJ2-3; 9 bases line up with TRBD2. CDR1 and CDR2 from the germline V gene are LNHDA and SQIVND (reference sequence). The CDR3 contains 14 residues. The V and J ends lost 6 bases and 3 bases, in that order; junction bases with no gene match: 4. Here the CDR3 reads CASSPGLATDTQYF. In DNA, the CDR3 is TGTGCCAGTAGCCCGGGACTAGCAACAGATACGCAGTATTTT.

The CDR3 sequence is CASSAGGTGANVLTF. As DNA, the CDR3 is TGTGCCAGCAGCGCGGGGGGCACTGGGGCCAACGTCCTGACTTTC. The chain has TRBV9 and TRBJ2-6; the D gene is possibly TRBD2 (7 bases). The V gene's germline CDR1 is SGDLS and CDR2 YYNGEE. This CDR3 is 15 amino acids long. V was trimmed by 3 bases and J by 2 bases, leaving 9 bases between them.

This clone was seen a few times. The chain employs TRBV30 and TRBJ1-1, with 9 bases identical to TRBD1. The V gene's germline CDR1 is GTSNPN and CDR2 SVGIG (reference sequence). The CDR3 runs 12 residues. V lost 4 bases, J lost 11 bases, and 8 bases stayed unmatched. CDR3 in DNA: TGTGCCTGGATTACAGGGGGCCTTGGGGCTTTCTTT. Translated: CAWITGGLGAFF.

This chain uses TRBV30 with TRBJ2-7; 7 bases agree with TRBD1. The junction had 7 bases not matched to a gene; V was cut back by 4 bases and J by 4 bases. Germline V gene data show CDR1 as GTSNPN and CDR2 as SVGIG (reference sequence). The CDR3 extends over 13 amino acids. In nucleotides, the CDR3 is TGTGCCTGGACCAGGGACAGAAGTTACGAGCAGTACTTC. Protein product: CAWTRDRSYEQYF.

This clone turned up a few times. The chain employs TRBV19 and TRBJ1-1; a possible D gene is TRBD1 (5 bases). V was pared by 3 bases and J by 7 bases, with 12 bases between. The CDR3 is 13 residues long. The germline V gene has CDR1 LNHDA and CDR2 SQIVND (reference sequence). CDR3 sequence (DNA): TGTGCCAGTAGTATTGGGCAGGGAGGTGAAGCTTTCTTT. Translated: CASSIGQGGEAFF.

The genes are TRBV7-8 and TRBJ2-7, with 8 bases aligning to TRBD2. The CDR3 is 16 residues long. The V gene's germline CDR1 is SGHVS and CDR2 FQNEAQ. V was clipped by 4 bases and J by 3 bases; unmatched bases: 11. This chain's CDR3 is CASSSYNAGGYYEQYF. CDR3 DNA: TGTGCCAGCAGCTCCTACAACGCGGGAGGATACTACGAGCAGTACTTC.

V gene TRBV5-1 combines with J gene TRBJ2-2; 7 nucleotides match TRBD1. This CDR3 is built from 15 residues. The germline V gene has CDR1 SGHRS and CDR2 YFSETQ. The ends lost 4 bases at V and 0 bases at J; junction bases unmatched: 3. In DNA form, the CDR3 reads TGCGCCAGCAGCCTAGGGGGCGCGAACACCGGGGAGCTGTTTTTT. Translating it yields CASSLGGANTGELFF.

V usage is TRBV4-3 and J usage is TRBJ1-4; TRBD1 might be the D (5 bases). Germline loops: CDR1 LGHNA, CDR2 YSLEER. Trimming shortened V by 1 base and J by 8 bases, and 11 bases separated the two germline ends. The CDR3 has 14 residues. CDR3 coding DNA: TGCGCCAGCAGCCAAGGGCCGGCAGGGGAAAAACTGTTTTTT. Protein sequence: CASSQGPAGEKLFF.

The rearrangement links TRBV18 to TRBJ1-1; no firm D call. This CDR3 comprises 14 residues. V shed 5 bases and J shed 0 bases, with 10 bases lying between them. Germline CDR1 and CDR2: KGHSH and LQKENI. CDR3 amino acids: CASSGNGVNTEAFF. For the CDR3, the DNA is TGTGCCAGCTCAGGCAACGGGGTGAACACTGAAGCTTTCTTT.

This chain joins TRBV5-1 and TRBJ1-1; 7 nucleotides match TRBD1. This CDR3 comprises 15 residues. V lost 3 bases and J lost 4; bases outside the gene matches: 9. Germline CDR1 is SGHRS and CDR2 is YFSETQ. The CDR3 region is CASSSTTGAITEAFF. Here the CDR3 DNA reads TGCGCCAGCAGCTCGACAACAGGGGCTATCACTGAAGCTTTCTTT.

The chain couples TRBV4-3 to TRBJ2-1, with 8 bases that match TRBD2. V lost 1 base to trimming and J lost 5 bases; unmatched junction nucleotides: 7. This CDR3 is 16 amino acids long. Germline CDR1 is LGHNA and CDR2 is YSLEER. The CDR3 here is CASSQAYSGGDNEQFF. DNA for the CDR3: TGCGCCAGCAGCCAAGCATACTCGGGAGGGGACAATGAGCAGTTCTTC.

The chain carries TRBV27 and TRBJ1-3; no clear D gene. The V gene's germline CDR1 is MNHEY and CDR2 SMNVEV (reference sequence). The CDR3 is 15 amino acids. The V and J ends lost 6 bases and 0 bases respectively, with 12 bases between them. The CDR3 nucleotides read TGTGCCAGCAGCCCCGACGGGAACTCTGGAAACACCATATATTTT. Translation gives CASSPDGNSGNTIYF.